These 23 T cell receptor beta chains share one sample of origin, sequenced in a study of shared clonotypes between healthy human individuals. Positively selected for CCR7, the CD45RO-negative cells used as naive CD8 cells excluded terminally differentiated effector memory CD45RA+ cells. Sequencing was performed with immunoSEQ multiplex PCR; in TCRdb, only in-frame clones are kept and a portion is missing. Of roughly 1,800,000 clones detected, roughly 95% appear once; the ten largest clones hold 0.9% to 1.5%. Specimen: naive CD8+ T cells sorted from blood. The source of these receptors is a man in his late teens or twenties in good health.

The chain links TRBV27 to TRBJ1-1; no clear D. Trimming left V 5 bases short and J 5 bases short, with 21 bases between. CDR1 is MNHEY and CDR2 is SMNVEV in the germline V gene (reference sequence). This CDR3 has 16 residues. The DNA of the CDR3 is TGTGCCAGCAGTCCCTATTTGGCCGTGGCGGGAACTGAAGCTTTCTTT. Protein product: CASSPYLAVAGTEAFF.

This CDR3 reads CASSPDSRTGWSPLHF. The CDR3 DNA reads as TGTGCCAGCAGTCCGGATTCCCGGACAGGGTGGTCACCCCTCCACTTT. The chain recombines TRBV28 with TRBJ1-6, with 8 positions matching TRBD1. The CDR3 has 16 amino acids. The V gene's germline CDR1 is MDHEN and CDR2 SYDVKM. Trimming removed 5 bases from V and 10 bases from J; junction bases left unmatched: 13.

The chain combines TRBV27 with TRBJ2-3; 9 bases fit TRBD1. Trimming at V came to 5 bases and at J to 5 bases, leaving 8 bases not matched to a gene. CDR3 length: 15 amino acids. Germline CDR1 MNHEY, CDR2 SMNVEV (reference sequence). The CDR3 sequence: CASSVTGGAVDTQYF. Here the CDR3 DNA reads TGTGCCAGCAGTGTAACAGGGGGCGCGGTAGATACGCAGTATTTT.

Regarding this clone: The sample carries other DNA sequences with the same CDR3. V gene TRBV30 combines with J gene TRBJ2-3, with TRBD1 as a possible D gene (7 bases). This CDR3 region has 14 residues. Germline loops: CDR1 GTSNPN, CDR2 SVGIG (reference sequence). Trimming removed 3 bases from V and 0 bases from J, with 10 bases in between. CDR3 coding DNA: TGTGCCTGGAGCGCGGGACAGAGCACAGATACGCAGTATTTT. Protein sequence: CAWSAGQSTDTQYF.

The rearrangement uses TRBV6-6 and TRBJ1-1; D unclear. Deletions cut 2 bases from V and 7 bases from J, with 8 bases between. Germline V CDR1 and CDR2: MNHNY, SVGAGI (reference sequence). This CDR3 has 12 residues. The CDR3 region has the DNA TGTGCCAGCAGTTACACCGGACTTGAAGCTTTCTTT. This encodes CASSYTGLEAFF.

The gene calls are TRBV7-8 and TRBJ2-2; TRBD1 might be the D (6 bases). The V and J ends lost 7 bases and 7 bases respectively, with 22 bases between them. This CDR3 comprises 16 residues. Germline loops: CDR1 SGHVS, CDR2 FQNEAQ. The CDR3: CASTYRDTGSDGELFF. The CDR3 nucleotides read TGTGCCAGCACCTACCGGGACACCGGTTCGGACGGGGAGCTGTTTTTT.

The chain uses TRBV18 and TRBJ1-2; TRBD1 matches at 8 bases. This CDR3 is built from 15 residues. Germline V lookup: CDR1 KGHSH, CDR2 LQKENI. Trimming at V came to 6 bases and at J to 8 bases, leaving 14 bases not matched to a gene. This CDR3 reads CASSTAGQGFLGYTF. CDR3 coding DNA: TGTGCCAGCTCGACCGCCGGACAGGGTTTTCTGGGCTACACCTTC.

The chain combines TRBV4-3 with TRBJ2-7, with D possibly matching TRBD1 (5 bases). CDR3 length equals 14 residues. From germline, CDR1 is LGHNA and CDR2 YSLEER. Trimming stripped 4 bases from V and 2 bases from J, with 12 bases between. Written as DNA, the CDR3 is TGCGCCAGCAGCCTGGATCGACAGACCTACGAGCAGTACTTC. As protein: CASSLDRQTYEQYF.

The V gene is TRBV6-5, the J gene TRBJ1-5, with a possible D match to TRBD1 (6 bases). This CDR3 has 15 amino acids. In germline, CDR1 is MNHEY, CDR2 SVGAGI. Trimming took 5 bases from V and 6 from J, leaving 17 bases between them. The CDR3 DNA is TGTGCCAGCAGTAGGGGCGGGGGGGCAACTCAGCCCCAGCATTTT. It is translated as CASSRGGGATQPQHF.

The chain couples TRBV5-6 to TRBJ2-7; D is uncertain. CDR1 is SGHDT and CDR2 is YYEEEE in the germline V gene. This CDR3 comprises 11 residues. Trimming took 2 bases from V and 6 from J, leaving 6 bases between them. The CDR3 sequence: CASSFGVEQYF. CDR3 DNA: TGTGCCAGCAGCTTTGGGGTCGAGCAGTACTTC.

With regard to this clone: Other DNA sequences in the sample encode the same CDR3. The chain links TRBV27 to TRBJ2-7; tentatively, D is TRBD2 (6 bases). Germline CDR1 MNHEY, CDR2 SMNVEV (reference sequence). Trimming left V 3 bases short and J 3 bases short, with 9 bases between. The CDR3 is 13 amino acids. The CDR3 spells CASSLRRGYEQYF. CDR3 DNA: TGTGCCAGCAGTTTGAGGCGGGGCTACGAGCAGTACTTC.

The gene calls are TRBV9 and TRBJ2-1; D is uncertain. Trimming took 4 bases from V and 9 from J, leaving 8 bases between them. The V gene's germline CDR1 is SGDLS and CDR2 YYNGEE. The CDR3 is 11 residues long. CDR3 DNA sequence: TGTGCCAGCAGCCCTATCTCTGAGCAGTTCTTC. Its protein product is CASSPISEQFF.

V usage is TRBV7-9 and J usage is TRBJ2-7; 7 bases are shared with TRBD1. J lost 6 bases, V lost 2 bases, and 7 bases had no gene match. The V gene's germline CDR1 is SEHNR and CDR2 FQNEAQ (reference sequence). The CDR3 consists of 14 residues. The CDR3: CASSLRQGMSEQYF. DNA for the CDR3: TGTGCCAGCAGCTTAAGACAGGGAATGAGCGAGCAGTACTTC.

This sequence joins TRBV28 and TRBJ1-5; D is ambiguous. The CDR3 sequence is 13 residues long. Per germline, CDR1 MDHEN and CDR2 SYDVKM. V was clipped by 2 bases and J by 3 bases, with 5 bases between them. The CDR3 DNA follows: TGTGCCAGCAGTTTACGGATCAATCAGCCCCAGCATTTT. It translates to CASSLRINQPQHF. Variable domain in full (rest from reference TRBV28 and TRBJ1-5): DVKVTQSSRYLVKRTGEKVFLECVQDMDHENMFWYRQDPGLGLRLIYFSYDVKMKEKGDIPEGYSVSREKKERFSLILESASTNQTSMYLCASSLRINQPQHFGDGTRLSIL.

The rearrangement uses TRBV7-9 and TRBJ2-1, with 10 bases fitting TRBD2. CDR1 and CDR2 from the germline V gene are SEHNR and FQNEAQ (reference sequence). The CDR3 length is 14 residues. The V and J ends lost 5 bases and 8 bases, in that order; junction bases with no gene match: 6. CDR3 loop: CASSAAGTSDEQFF. The CDR3 DNA reads as TGTGCCAGCAGCGCTGCCGGGACTAGCGATGAGCAGTTCTTC.

This clone was detected only once. The rearrangement joins TRBV19 to TRBJ2-1, with D maybe TRBD1 (6 bases). V was trimmed by 0 bases and J by 7 bases, leaving 10 bases between them. Germline V gives CDR1 LNHDA, CDR2 SQIVND (reference sequence). The CDR3 sequence is 14 residues long. The CDR3 DNA reads TGTGCCAGTAGTATAGACCAGACAGGTAATGAGCAGTTCTTC. This translates into CASSIDQTGNEQFF.

V usage is TRBV11-2 and J usage is TRBJ2-1; 15 bases align to TRBD2. This CDR3 comprises 18 residues. V lost 3 bases and J lost 8; bases outside the gene matches: 11. The germline V gene encodes CDR1 SGHAT and CDR2 FQNNGV. Here the CDR3 DNA reads TGTGCCAGCAGCTTCCCGGGACTAGCGGGAGGCGGGGGGGATGAGCAGTTCTTC. Translation: CASSFPGLAGGGGDEQFF.

This clone was detected once. In DNA form, the CDR3 reads TGTGCCAGCAGTCTACTAGGGACTAGCGGATACGAGCAGTACTTC. Translating gives CASSLLGTSGYEQYF. The chain joins TRBV6-5 to TRBJ2-5; 11 bases fit TRBD2. Matching the DNA end better, TRBJ2-7 makes the J call doubtful. The germline V gene has CDR1 MNHEY and CDR2 SVGAGI. The CDR3 has 15 amino acids.

The rearrangement uses TRBV14 and TRBJ1-1; D is uncertain. CDR1 and CDR2 (germline): SGHDN, FVKESK. This CDR3 has 16 amino acids. Trimming removed 0 bases at V and 0 bases at J, with 11 bases between. CDR3 in DNA: TGTGCCAGCAGCCAAGAAGGCACACGCATGAACACTGAAGCTTTCTTT. As protein: CASSQEGTRMNTEAFF.

This clone appeared a single time. The chain links TRBV6-5 to TRBJ1-1; D unclear. The CDR3 contains 14 residues. V gave up 7 bases and J gave up 3 bases, with 15 bases separating them. Germline CDR1 MNHEY, CDR2 SVGAGI. The CDR3 loop reads CASTPSGRYTEAFF. The DNA of the CDR3 is TGTGCCAGCACCCCCTCCGGGCGGTACACTGAAGCTTTCTTT.

The J gene is TRBJ1-5, the V gene TRBV5-8; 7 nucleotides line up with TRBD1. The CDR3 spans 16 residues. CDR1 and CDR2 from the germline V gene are SGHTS and YDEGEE. After removal of 0 bases from V and 2 bases from J, the junction contained 5 bases not matched to a gene. Written as DNA, the CDR3 is TGTGCCAGCAGCTTGGGAAGGGGGCTTGGCAATCAGCCCCAGCATTTT. This translates into CASSLGRGLGNQPQHF.

This chain connects TRBV27 to TRBJ2-7; 9 bases align to TRBD1. The CDR3 contains 16 residues. Germline trimming cut 6 bases from V and 2 bases from J; bases unmatched to any gene: 11. The germline gives CDR1 MNHEY, CDR2 SMNVEV (reference sequence). CDR3 in amino acids: CASSQLVTGGAYEQYF. The CDR3, as DNA: TGTGCCAGCAGCCAACTGGTTACAGGGGGCGCCTACGAGCAGTACTTC.

This clone has just one count. The rearrangement joins TRBV28 to TRBJ2-1, with 12 bases aligning to TRBD2. The germline gives CDR1 MDHEN, CDR2 SYDVKM. V gave up 5 bases and J gave up 6 bases; unmatched junction bases: 5. The CDR3 is made up of 15 amino acids. Written as DNA, the CDR3 is TGTGCCAGCAGTACAACTAGCGGGGGGCTCAATGAGCAGTTCTTC. It encodes CASSTTSGGLNEQFF. Drawing the rest from reference TRBV28 and TRBJ2-1, the complete variable domain is DVKVTQSSRYLVKRTGEKVFLECVQDMDHENMFWYRQDPGLGLRLIYFSYDVKMKEKGDIPEGYSVSREKKERFSLILESASTNQTSMYLCASSTTSGGLNEQFFGPGTRLTVL.